A selection of T cell receptor beta chains follows, all from one sample in a study of shared clonotypes between healthy human individuals. Sequencing was performed with immunoSEQ multiplex PCR; in TCRdb, only in-frame clones are kept and a portion is missing. Here the sample spans over 1.4 million clones, roughly 96% being singletons. The sample taken for sequencing was naive CD4+ T cells sorted from blood. These receptors were obtained from a man between 25 and 39 years old in good health. Each CDR3 is given with its conserved first and last residue. The D gene is left open where the match is weak. Clone size is not always given. Where it is, it says once, few, many or a class for expanded clones.

J	V	size	D	CDR3	DNA
TRBJ2-2	TRBV5-5	NA	NA	CASRQGEWAGELFF	TGTGCCAGCAGACAGGGAGAGTGGGCCGGGGAGCTGTTTTTT
TRBJ2-3	TRBV5-6	NA	NA	CASSFRPDTQYF	TGTGCCAGCAGCTTCCGACCCGATACGCAGTATTTT
TRBJ1-5	TRBV18	once	TRBD1	CASSPRTGGSGQPQHF	TGTGCCAGCTCACCCAGGACAGGGGGTTCGGGTCAGCCCCAGCATTTT
TRBJ2-5	TRBV11-1	NA	NA	CASSLSFRGETQYF	TGTGCCAGCAGCTTAAGCTTCCGGGGGGAGACCCAGTACTTC
TRBJ1-1	TRBV7-9	NA	NA	CASSLPTGWGTEAFF	TGTGCCAGCAGCTTACCCACAGGGTGGGGCACTGAAGCTTTCTTT
TRBJ2-3	TRBV12-5	NA	TRBD2	CASGLGRTSGSTDTQYF	TGTGCTAGTGGTTTGGGTCGGACTAGCGGTAGCACAGATACGCAGTATTTT
TRBJ1-2	TRBV4-1	NA	NA	CASSQEATGGKNYGYTF	TGCGCCAGCAGCCAAGAGGCTACCGGGGGTAAAAACTATGGCTACACCTTC
TRBJ2-1	TRBV5-5	NA	NA	CASSLGDNYNEQFF	TGTGCCAGCAGCTTGGGGGACAACTACAATGAGCAGTTCTTC
TRBJ2-7	TRBV6-5	NA	NA	CASSYSKIGSYEQYF	TGTGCCAGCAGTTACTCGAAGATCGGCTCCTACGAGCAGTACTTC
TRBJ2-2	TRBV18	NA	NA	CASSPRSGELFF	TGTGCCAGCTCACCACGCAGCGGGGAGCTGTTTTTT
TRBJ1-5	TRBV6-1	NA	NA	CASSESSFGVQGVNQPQHF	TGTGCCAGCAGTGAATCTTCATTTGGTGTCCAGGGCGTCAATCAGCCCCAGCATTTT
TRBJ1-1	TRBV5-1	NA	TRBD1	CASSLVGDRENTEAFF	TGCGCCAGCAGCTTGGTGGGCGACAGGGAGAACACTGAAGCTTTCTTT
TRBJ2-1	TRBV19	NA	NA	CASNSWGYNEQFF	TGTGCCAGTAACTCTTGGGGTTACAATGAGCAGTTCTTC
TRBJ2-5	TRBV10-3	NA	NA	CASTRGTQETQYF	TGTGCCTCGACTCGGGGGACCCAAGAGACCCAGTACTTC
TRBJ2-7	TRBV14	NA	NA	CASSQGTFYEQYF	TGTGCCAGCAGCCAGGGTACTTTCTACGAGCAGTACTTC
TRBJ2-7	TRBV28	NA	TRBD1	CASSFYDRGYEQYF	TGTGCCAGCAGTTTTTACGACAGGGGTTACGAGCAGTACTTC
TRBJ1-2	TRBV6-5	NA	TRBD1	CASSYSNGQGYGYTF	TGTGCCAGCAGTTACTCGAATGGACAGGGATATGGCTACACCTTC
TRBJ2-2	TRBV5-1	NA	NA	CASSLMAGPTGELFF	TGCGCCAGCAGCTTAATGGCGGGACCCACCGGGGAGCTGTTTTTT
TRBJ2-3	TRBV7-2	NA	NA	CASSFVTNTDTQYF	TGTGCCAGCAGTTTCGTGACGAACACAGATACGCAGTATTTT
TRBJ2-3	TRBV6-6	many	TRBD1	CASSYSRDRGTDTQYF	TGTGCCAGCAGTTACTCGAGGGACAGGGGCACAGATACGCAGTATTTT
TRBJ2-2	TRBV2	NA	NA	CASERDAMNTGELFF	TGTGCCAGCGAACGGGACGCAATGAACACCGGGGAGCTGTTTTTT
TRBJ2-4	TRBV7-9	NA	TRBD1	CASSRLDREPKNIQYF	TGTGCCAGCAGTCGATTGGACAGGGAACCCAAAAACATTCAGTACTTC
TRBJ2-1	TRBV14	NA	NA	CASSNTGDYHAEQFF	TGTGCCAGCAGCAACACAGGGGACTACCACGCTGAGCAGTTCTTC